The 11 T cell receptor beta chains listed next were all sequenced from one sample in a study of cytomegalovirus exposure and HLA in healthy donors. Primers for the PCR totalled 60 Vbeta and 13 Jbeta. Here immunoSEQ multiplex PCR was the method, and the copy in TCRdb shows in-frame clones only, minus some. This table has some 120,000 clones, approximately 70% appearing once. The specimen was PBMCs. These receptors were obtained from a man aged 25 to 40 in good health and CMV-seropositive.

This clone was counted a few times. V gene TRBV9 combines with J gene TRBJ2-3, with 7 bases fitting TRBD1. Germline trimming cut 2 bases from V and 1 base from J; bases unmatched to any gene: 7. The CDR3 sequence is 16 residues long. In germline, CDR1 is SGDLS, CDR2 YYNGEE. The CDR3 bases are TGTGCCAGCAGCGTGACAGGGAGATGGGGCACAGATACGCAGTATTTT. As protein: CASSVTGRWGTDTQYF.

The rearrangement joins TRBV19 to TRBJ2-4, with TRBD2 as a possible D gene (5 bases). V was trimmed by 4 bases and J by 3 bases, leaving 16 bases between them. The CDR3 spans 16 residues. Germline loops: CDR1 LNHDA, CDR2 SQIVND (reference sequence). The CDR3 region is CASSKFEGYGKNIQYF. DNA of the CDR3: TGTGCCAGTAGTAAGTTTGAGGGTTATGGCAAAAACATTCAGTACTTC.

The genes are TRBV28 and TRBJ2-7; D gene uncertain. The germline V gene has CDR1 MDHEN and CDR2 SYDVKM. V was trimmed by 7 bases and J by 5 bases, leaving 12 bases between them. The CDR3 consists of 12 residues. DNA of the CDR3: TGTGCCAGCACCTCCGGGTCCCACGAGCAGTACGTC. Translated, it gives CASTSGSHEQYV.

The CDR3 loop is CASSRIQGARTGNTIYF. DNA for the CDR3: TGTGCCAGCAGCCGAATACAGGGGGCAAGGACTGGAAACACCATATATTTT. The chain recombines TRBV11-2 with TRBJ1-3; 9 bases are a match to TRBD1. The length of the CDR3 is 17 residues. Germline lookup yields CDR1 SGHAT and CDR2 FQNNGV. With 5 bases clipped from V and 2 bases from J, the junction kept 10 bases outside the gene matches.

This clone was counted between two and nine times. The chain recombines TRBV27 with TRBJ1-4, with D perhaps matching TRBD1 (5 bases). Trimming shortened V by 4 bases and J by 3 bases, and 12 bases separated the two germline ends. This CDR3 comprises 15 residues. CDR1 and CDR2 (germline): MNHEY, SMNVEV (reference sequence). The CDR3 DNA follows: TGTGCCAGCAGTTCCTCAGGGATGCCTAATGAAAAACTGTTTTTT. Encoded protein: CASSSSGMPNEKLFF. Using reference TRBV27 and TRBJ1-4 for the parts outside the CDR3, the full variable domain is EAQVTQNPRYLITVTGKKLTVTCSQNMNHEYMSWYRQDPGLGLRQIYYSMNVEVTDKGDVPEGYKVSRKEKRNFPLILESPSPNQTSLYFCASSSSGMPNEKLFFGSGTQLSVL.

In DNA, the CDR3 is TGCAGTGCTAGGTATCGGGACGAGCAGTACTTC. Translating gives CSARYRDEQYF. V is TRBV20-1 and J is TRBJ2-7, with D unresolved. V was pared by 3 bases and J by 5 bases, with 8 bases between. Germline V CDR1 and CDR2: DFQATT, SNEGSKA (reference sequence). The CDR3 sequence is 11 residues long.

The J gene is TRBJ2-3, the V gene TRBV10-1, with D possibly being TRBD1 (5 bases). The germline V and J ends were trimmed by 0 bases and 2 bases, with 9 bases remaining between them. The CDR3 totals 15 residues. The germline gives CDR1 WNHNN, CDR2 SYGVQD (reference sequence). The CDR3 region is CASSESGVFTDTQYF. The CDR3 nucleotides read TGCGCCAGCAGTGAGTCAGGGGTCTTCACAGATACGCAGTATTTT.

The chain has TRBV27 and TRBJ2-5; the D gene is possibly TRBD2 (6 bases). The CDR3 totals 15 residues. Trimming cost V 3 bases and J 2 bases, with 13 bases left between them. CDR1 is MNHEY, CDR2 SMNVEV, per germline (reference sequence). The CDR3 region has the DNA TGTGCCAGCAGTTTTGGGCTAGCGATACAAGAGACCCAGTACTTC. Amino acids: CASSFGLAIQETQYF.

The CDR3 spells CASTLRRGDGYTF. Here the CDR3 DNA reads TGTGCCAGCACCCTTCGGAGGGGAGATGGCTACACCTTC. This chain connects TRBV27 to TRBJ1-2, with D perhaps matching TRBD1 (5 bases). Germline V gene data show CDR1 as MNHEY and CDR2 as SMNVEV (reference sequence). The CDR3 totals 13 residues. The V gene lost 7 bases and the J gene lost 6 bases, with 15 bases spanning the gap.

The chain employs TRBV4-2 and TRBJ2-7, with 7 bases that match TRBD1. V shed 0 bases and J 5 bases; nucleotides not matched to a gene: 10. This CDR3 has 16 amino acids. Germline V gene lookup returns CDR1 LGHNA and CDR2 YNFKEQ. CDR3 DNA sequence: TGTGCCAGCAGCCAAGAGAGTGCTAGACAGGGCCACGAGCAGTACTTC. Encoded protein: CASSQESARQGHEQYF.

V and J are TRBV2 and TRBJ2-2; TRBD2 matches 9 bases. This CDR3 is 14 amino acids long. The V gene end was trimmed by 7 bases and the J gene end by 5 bases; junction bases not matched to a gene: 5. CDR1 and CDR2 (germline): SNHLY, FYNNEI. The CDR3 reads CASKAGGMTGELFF. For the CDR3, the DNA is TGTGCCAGCAAGGCGGGGGGGATGACCGGGGAGCTGTTTTTT.